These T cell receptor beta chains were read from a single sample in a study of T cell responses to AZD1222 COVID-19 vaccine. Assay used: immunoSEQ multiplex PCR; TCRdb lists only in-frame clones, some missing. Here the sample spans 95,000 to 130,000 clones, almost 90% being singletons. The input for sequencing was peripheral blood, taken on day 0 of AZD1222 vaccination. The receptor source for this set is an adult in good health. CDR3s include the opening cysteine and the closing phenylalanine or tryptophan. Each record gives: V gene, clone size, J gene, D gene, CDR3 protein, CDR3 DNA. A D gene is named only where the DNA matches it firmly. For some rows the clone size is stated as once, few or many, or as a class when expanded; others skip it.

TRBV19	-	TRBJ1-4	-	CASSMTDPRPRLFF	TGTGCCAGTAGTATGACAGACCCCCGGCCGAGACTGTTTTTT
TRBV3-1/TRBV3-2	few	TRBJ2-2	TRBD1	CASSQAPGQGAGELFF	TGTGCCAGCAGCCAAGCACCGGGACAGGGAGCCGGGGAGCTGTTTTTT
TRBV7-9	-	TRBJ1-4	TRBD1	CASSFYRGGEKLFF	TGTGCCAGCAGCTTTTACAGGGGAGGTGAAAAACTGTTTTTT
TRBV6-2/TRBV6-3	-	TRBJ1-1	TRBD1	CASSYPYTGGEAFF	TGTGCCAGCAGTTACCCGTATACAGGGGGTGAAGCTTTCTTT
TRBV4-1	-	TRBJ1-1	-	CASSQGQGTTEAFF	TGCGCCAGCAGCCAGGGGCAGGGGACCACTGAAGCTTTCTTT
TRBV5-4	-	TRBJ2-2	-	CASSLWGSQLTGELFF	TGTGCCAGCAGCTTGTGGGGCAGCCAATTAACCGGGGAGCTGTTTTTT
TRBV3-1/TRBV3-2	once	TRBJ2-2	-	CASSFGTGELFF	TGTGCCAGCAGCTTCGGCACCGGGGAGCTGTTTTTT
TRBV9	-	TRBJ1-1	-	CASSPHHSNTEAFF	TGTGCCAGCAGCCCCCATCACTCGAACACTGAAGCTTTCTTT
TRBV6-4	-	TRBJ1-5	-	CASSENRGQPQHF	TGTGCCAGCAGTGAAAATCGAGGGCAGCCCCAGCATTTT
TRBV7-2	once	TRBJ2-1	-	CASSPPVAGEQFF	TGTGCCAGCAGCCCCCCTGTGGCAGGCGAGCAGTTCTTC
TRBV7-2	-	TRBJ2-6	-	CASSLGTALLSGANVLTF	TGTGCCAGCAGCTTAGGGACAGCGCTCCTGTCTGGGGCCAACGTCCTGACTTTC
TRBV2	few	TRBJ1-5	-	CASSEGGASNQPQHF	TGTGCCAGCAGTGAAGGAGGGGCTAGCAATCAGCCCCAGCATTTT
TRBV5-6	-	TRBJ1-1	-	CASSLLGSSTEAFF	TGTGCCAGCAGCTTGTTAGGAAGTTCTACTGAAGCTTTCTTT
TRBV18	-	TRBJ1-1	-	CASSPVDGARQAFF	TGTGCCAGCTCACCAGTCGACGGAGCCCGGCAAGCTTTCTTT
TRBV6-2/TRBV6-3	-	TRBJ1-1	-	CASSLVTTNWMNTEAFF	TGTGCCAGCAGCCTAGTTACGACGAACTGGATGAACACTGAAGCTTTCTTT
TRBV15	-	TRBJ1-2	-	CATSTRGISGRYGYTF	TGTGCCACCAGCACTCGGGGAATATCGGGGCGCTATGGCTACACCTTC
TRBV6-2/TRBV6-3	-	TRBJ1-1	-	CASSYGISTEAFF	TGTGCCAGCAGTTACGGGATTTCCACTGAAGCTTTCTTT
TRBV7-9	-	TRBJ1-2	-	CASSPEVLDGYTF	TGTGCCAGCAGCCCGGAGGTCCTAGATGGCTACACCTTC
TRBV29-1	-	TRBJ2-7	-	CSVEVGWRGPEQYF	TGCAGCGTTGAAGTAGGGTGGAGGGGGCCCGAGCAGTACTTC
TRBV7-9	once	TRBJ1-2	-	CASSLAKGGGYTF	TGTGCCAGCAGCTTAGCCAAGGGTGGCGGCTACACCTTC
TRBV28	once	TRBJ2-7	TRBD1	CASRTPGQGYEQYF	TGTGCCAGCAGGACACCGGGACAGGGCTACGAGCAGTACTTC
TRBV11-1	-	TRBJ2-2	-	CASTQNQGSGELFF	TGTGCCAGCACCCAAAACCAGGGGTCCGGGGAGCTGTTTTTT
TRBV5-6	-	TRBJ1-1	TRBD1	CASSLSSWTGLTEAFF	TGTGCCAGCAGCTTGTCTTCATGGACAGGGCTTACTGAAGCTTTCTTT
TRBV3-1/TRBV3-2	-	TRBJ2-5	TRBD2	CASSQRRAGETSQETQYF	TGTGCCAGCAGCCAACGACGGGCGGGAGAGACGTCTCAAGAGACCCAGTACTTC
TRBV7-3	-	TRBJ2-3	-	CASSLSRASTDTQYF	TGTGCCAGCAGCTTAAGCAGGGCTAGCACAGATACGCAGTATTTT
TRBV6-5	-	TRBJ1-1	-	CASSPRQRVEAFF	TGTGCCAGCAGTCCCCGTCAACGGGTTGAAGCTTTCTTT
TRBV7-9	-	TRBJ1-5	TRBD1	CASSSQGEGQPQHF	TGTGCCAGCAGCTCACAGGGGGAGGGTCAGCCCCAGCATTTT
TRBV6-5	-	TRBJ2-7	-	CASSPGQITYEQYF	TGTGCCAGCAGTCCCGGACAGATTACCTACGAGCAGTACTTC
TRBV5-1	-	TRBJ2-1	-	CASRASGSSYNEQFF	TGCGCCAGCAGGGCCTCGGGCAGCTCCTACAATGAGCAGTTCTTC
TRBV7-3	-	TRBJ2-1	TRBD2	CASSFVGTSGNNEQFF	TGTGCCAGCAGTTTCGTTGGGACTAGCGGCAACAATGAGCAGTTCTTC
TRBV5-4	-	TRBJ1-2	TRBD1	CASSPGTGYYGYTF	TGTGCCAGCAGCCCCGGGACAGGGTACTATGGCTACACCTTC
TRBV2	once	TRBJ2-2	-	CASIRGRSGELFF	TGTGCCAGCATCCGGGGGCGCAGCGGGGAGCTGTTTTTT
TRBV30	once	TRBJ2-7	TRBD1	CAWSKTGTGGVEQYF	TGTGCCTGGAGTAAAACCGGGACAGGGGGAGTCGAGCAGTACTTC
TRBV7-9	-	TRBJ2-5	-	CASSLVGVGVLQETQYF	TGTGCCAGCAGCTTAGTGGGGGTAGGGGTCCTACAAGAGACCCAGTACTTC
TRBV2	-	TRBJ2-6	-	CASSGGGSGANVLTF	TGTGCCAGCAGTGGGGGCGGGTCTGGGGCCAACGTCCTGACTTTC
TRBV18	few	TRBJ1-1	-	CASSPGLGGMNTEAFF	TGTGCCAGCTCACCGGGCTTGGGAGGGATGAACACTGAAGCTTTCTTT
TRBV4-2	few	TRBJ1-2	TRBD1	CASSQNLQGNYGYTF	TGTGCCAGCAGCCAGAACTTACAGGGGAACTATGGCTACACCTTC
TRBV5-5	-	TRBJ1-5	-	CASSLYRVDQPQHF	TGTGCCAGCAGCTTATACAGGGTTGATCAGCCCCAGCATTTT
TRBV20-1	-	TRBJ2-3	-	CSASQRGRGTDTQYF	TGCAGTGCTAGTCAACGGGGGAGAGGGACAGATACGCAGTATTTT
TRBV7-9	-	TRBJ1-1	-	CASSLVQIGTEAFF	TGTGCCAGCAGCTTAGTCCAGATTGGGACTGAAGCTTTCTTT
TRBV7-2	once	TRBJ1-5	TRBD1	CASSPGGFNQPQHF	TGTGCCAGCAGCCCAGGGGGTTTTAATCAGCCCCAGCATTTT
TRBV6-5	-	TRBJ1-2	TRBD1	CASSYSQGLGGYTF	TGTGCCAGCAGTTACTCACAGGGGTTGGGCGGCTACACCTTC